This TCR beta chain was captured by sequencing in a study of brain T cells in children with intractable seizures. Study-wide results and limits: Only CDR3 sequence similarity suggested viral specificity, without known HCMV serostatus.

As to time point: blood from clinic visit 5 months post-surgery; TSC patient then seizure free. Remarks on this clone: Its matching antigen is unknown.

Here immunoSEQ multiplex PCR was the method, and the copy in TCRdb shows in-frame clones only, minus some. The sample carries under 400,000 clones, roughly 92% recorded once. The CDR3 sequence is 13 residues long. This receptor was taken from a boy in the first two years of life with tuberous sclerosis and intractable seizures. The chain carries TRBV21-1 and TRBJ2-1; the table assigns TRBD2, which was not confirmed against the DNA. TRBV21-1 is annotated as a pseudogene. This sample comprised peripheral blood, obtained around 5 months after surgery. The CDR3 nucleotides read TGTGCCAGCAGAGATAGCTCCTACAATGAGCAGTTCTTC. Protein product: CASRDSSYNEQFF.